The present T cell receptor beta chain was sequenced within a study of radiation and T cells in renal cell carcinoma. The CDR3 is 12 amino acids. Germline V gives CDR1 LNHDA, CDR2 SQIVND (reference sequence). Trimming shortened V by 4 bases and J by 5 bases, and 8 bases separated the two germline ends. Clones were read by immunoSEQ multiplex PCR, and TCRdb kept only the in-frame ones, dropping some. Among approximately 150,000 clones listed, around 89% were seen once. Time point indicated: baseline pretreatment blood. Treatment: 15 Gy SBRT to primary tumor, nephrectomy 4 weeks later. Serial blood draws occurred at baseline and 2 and 4 weeks post-SBRT.

The TCR was taken from a woman aged 70-85 years with renal cell carcinoma. Sequencing was performed on blood, taken from a patient whose treatment included radiotherapy and nephrectomy. The chain joins TRBV19 to TRBJ1-2; maybe TRBD1 (5 bases). This chain's CDR3 is CASSKKGYGYTF. As DNA, the CDR3 is TGTGCCAGTAGTAAGAAGGGGTATGGCTACACCTTC.